The 19 T cell receptor beta chains below were found in one sample sequenced in a study of identifying expanded T cells in peripheral blood. Clones were read by immunoSEQ multiplex PCR, and TCRdb kept only the in-frame ones, dropping some. This sample yields approximately 130,000 clones, of which approximately 86% are seen a single time; 8.4% belongs to the top ten. Sequencing was carried out using blood. These receptors all stem from a person between 18 and 75 years old in good health.

The rearrangement links TRBV5-1 to TRBJ2-7; 16 bases are a match to TRBD2. J was trimmed by 2 bases and V by 4 bases; bases with no gene match: 3. Germline CDR1 reads SGHRS; CDR2 reads YFSETQ. The CDR3 has 16 residues. The CDR3 here is CASSPGTSGRAYEQYF. The CDR3 DNA reads as TGCGCCAGCAGCCCGGGGACTAGCGGGAGGGCCTACGAGCAGTACTTC.

This clone was seen a single time. Here the CDR3 reads CASSAAGMGNTGELFF. CDR3 DNA: TGTGCCAGCAGTGCTGCAGGGATGGGGAACACCGGGGAGCTGTTTTTT. The chain links TRBV9 to TRBJ2-2; tentative D call: TRBD1 (5 bases). Trimming shortened V by 5 bases and J by 1 base, and 15 bases separated the two germline ends. The CDR3 loop spans 16 amino acids. Looked up from germline, CDR1 is SGDLS and CDR2 is YYNGEE.

In DNA form, the CDR3 reads TGTGCCAGCTCACCCGGACAGGCTTCACCCCTCCACTTT. Translated: CASSPGQASPLHF. The chain employs TRBV18 and TRBJ1-6; 7 nucleotides line up with TRBD1. The trim removed 3 bases at V and 9 bases at J, leaving 2 bases unmatched. The germline V gene encodes CDR1 KGHSH and CDR2 LQKENI. This CDR3 is built from 13 residues. The variable domain in full, with the rest retrieved from reference TRBV18 and TRBJ1-6, is NAGVMQNPRHLVRRRGQEARLRCSPMKGHSHVYWYRQLPEEGLKFMVYLQKENIIDESGMPKERFSAEFPKEGPSILRIQQVVRGDSAAYFCASSPGQASPLHFGNGTRLTVT.

The V call is TRBV7-9, the J call TRBJ1-1; D gene uncertain. The germline CDR1 and CDR2 sequences are SEHNR and FQNEAQ (reference sequence). The CDR3 length is 13 residues. Trimming took off 1 base at V and 7 bases at J, with 10 bases between the two ends. CDR3 protein: CASSLEVSGEAFF. CDR3 sequence (DNA): TGTGCCAGCAGCTTAGAGGTCTCGGGTGAAGCTTTCTTT.

This clone is a singleton in its sample. The chain couples TRBV5-1 to TRBJ1-2, with D tentatively TRBD1 (6 bases). CDR3 size: 11 residues. The V end lost 4 bases, the J end lost 8 bases, and 9 bases lay between the germline ends. The germline gives CDR1 SGHRS, CDR2 YFSETQ. CDR3 protein: CASSERGGYTF. The CDR3 DNA reads TGCGCCAGCAGCGAGAGGGGGGGCTACACCTTC.

CDR3 region: CASSFDTVMEKLFF. The CDR3 nucleotides are TGTGCCAGCAGCTTCGACACCGTAATGGAGAAACTGTTTTTT. The V and J genes are TRBV7-2 and TRBJ1-4, with D unclear. The CDR3 is made up of 14 amino acids. V was pared by 3 bases and J by 11 bases, with 16 bases between. Germline V gene lookup returns CDR1 SGHTA and CDR2 FQGNSA.

The V and J genes are TRBV10-2 and TRBJ2-2; maybe TRBD1 (5 bases). The germline CDR1 and CDR2 sequences are WSHSY and SAAADI. This CDR3 is built from 14 residues. V lost 6 bases, J lost 6 bases, and 14 bases lay in between. The DNA of the CDR3 is TGCGCCAGCAGGGGTTCGTTAGGGGCCGGGGAGCTGTTTTTT. Its translation is CASRGSLGAGELFF.

The chain joins TRBV27 to TRBJ1-1; tentatively, D is TRBD1 (5 bases). In germline, CDR1 is MNHEY, CDR2 SMNVEV (reference sequence). This CDR3 has 16 amino acids. V lost 5 bases to trimming and J lost 0 bases, with 16 bases between them. CDR3 region: CASSPGWVGVNTEAFF. The DNA of the CDR3 is TGTGCCAGCAGTCCAGGGTGGGTAGGGGTGAACACTGAAGCTTTCTTT.

The genes are TRBV5-6 and TRBJ2-2; weak D call: TRBD2 (6 bases). Germline V gene lookup returns CDR1 SGHDT and CDR2 YYEEEE. The CDR3 loop spans 17 amino acids. Trimming pared 4 bases from V and 2 bases from J, leaving 18 bases between. The CDR3 nucleotides read TGTGCCAGCAGCGGGGAGGTGGTACTAACAAACACCGGGGAGCTGTTTTTT. Its translation: CASSGEVVLTNTGELFF.

The chain carries TRBV4-3 and TRBJ1-4; no clear D. V was shortened by 0 bases and J by 4 bases, with 12 bases between the two germline ends. In germline, CDR1 is LGHNA, CDR2 YSLEER. CDR3 length: 16 residues. CDR3 bases: TGCGCCAGCAGCCAAGAGGGTCAGCCTTTTAATGAAAAACTGTTTTTT. Amino acids: CASSQEGQPFNEKLFF.

This clone was counted once. The V gene is TRBV18, the J gene TRBJ2-1; no clear D. The CDR3 sequence is 12 residues long. Trimming stripped 3 bases from V and 8 bases from J, with 8 bases between. Germline V CDR1 and CDR2: KGHSH, LQKENI. The chain's CDR3 is CASSPPEDEQFF. In DNA, the CDR3 is TGTGCCAGCTCACCCCCCGAGGATGAGCAGTTCTTC.

The chain employs TRBV2 and TRBJ1-5; D gene unclear. The V end was cut by 2 bases, the J end by 0 bases, with 5 bases between. This CDR3 is built from 14 residues. Germline V CDR1 and CDR2: SNHLY, FYNNEI. CDR3 sequence reads: CASSEISSNQPQHF. CDR3 sequence (DNA): TGTGCCAGCAGTGAAATAAGTAGCAATCAGCCCCAGCATTTT.

This chain uses TRBV5-1 with TRBJ2-7; D perhaps matches TRBD2 (6 bases). The CDR3 covers 17 residues. The germline V gene has CDR1 SGHRS and CDR2 YFSETQ. V shed 1 base and J shed 5 bases, with 22 bases lying between them. The CDR3 protein is CASSLQWASWGEDEQYF. The DNA for the CDR3 is TGCGCCAGCAGCTTGCAATGGGCGAGTTGGGGGGAAGACGAGCAGTACTTC.

The chain uses TRBV6-5 and TRBJ2-3, with TRBD1 matching 12 bases. Looked up from germline, CDR1 is MNHEY and CDR2 is SVGAGI. The CDR3 has 15 amino acids. Trimming removed 6 bases from V and 5 bases from J; junction bases left unmatched: 6. The CDR3 DNA follows: TGTGCCAGCAGCAGGGACAGGGGGCTTGGAGATACGCAGTATTTT. It yields the protein CASSRDRGLGDTQYF.

This chain connects TRBV19 to TRBJ1-4; the D is unclear. CDR1 LNHDA and CDR2 SQIVND come from the germline V gene (reference sequence). The CDR3 loop spans 15 amino acids. V lost 0 bases and J 8 bases, leaving 13 bases between the germline ends. CDR3 nucleotides: TGTGCCAGTAGTATAGAGGGCGGCCTGAAGGAAAAACTGTTTTTT. Protein: CASSIEGGLKEKLFF.

The CDR3 protein is CASSLTAWNTQYF. The CDR3 nucleotides are TGTGCCAGCAGCTTAACAGCTTGGAATACGCAGTATTTT. This rearrangement joins TRBV7-3 to TRBJ2-3; unclear D gene. This CDR3 is built from 13 residues. V lost 0 bases and J lost 7, with 8 bases in between. From germline, CDR1 is SGHTA and CDR2 FQGTGA.

The chain couples TRBV14 to TRBJ1-1; 7 positions agree with TRBD1. V shed 0 bases and J 1 base; nucleotides not matched to a gene: 11. There are 18 residues in the CDR3. CDR1 and CDR2 from the germline V gene are SGHDN and FVKESK. Here the CDR3 DNA reads TGTGCCAGCAGCCAAGAAGTAGGGGGCCTGTCTCCGAACACTGAAGCTTTCTTT. Its protein is CASSQEVGGLSPNTEAFF.

The rearrangement joins TRBV6-6 to TRBJ2-5; 12 bases match TRBD2. After removal of 4 bases from V and 6 bases from J, the junction contained 9 bases not matched to a gene. There are 16 residues in the CDR3. CDR1 is MNHNY and CDR2 is SVGAGI in the germline V gene (reference sequence). This CDR3 reads CASSFPGTSGLKTQYF. CDR3 in DNA: TGTGCCAGCAGTTTTCCCGGGACTAGCGGGTTAAAGACCCAGTACTTC.

The V and J genes are TRBV13 and TRBJ2-1; 9 nucleotides match TRBD2. There are 13 residues in the CDR3. The germline gives CDR1 PRHDT, CDR2 FYEKMQ (reference sequence). V was pared by 5 bases and J by 9 bases, with 5 bases of the junction left unmatched. DNA for the CDR3: TGTGCCAGCAGCCCAGTTAGCGGGGGTGAGCAGTTCTTC. Protein product: CASSPVSGGEQFF.